This TCR beta chain was observed in a study of shared clonotypes between healthy human individuals. Naive CD8 populations comprised CD45RO-negative cells positively selected for CCR7, excluding terminally differentiated effector memory CD45RA+ cells. The donor population consisted of healthy HIV-negative adults with no recent acute infections or vaccinations. The sorted-subset replicate PCRs were given approximately 190 ng DNA, which is tens of thousands of T cell genomes. Profiled with immunoSEQ multiplex PCR; TCRdb holds only in-frame clones, not every one. The sample carries 2 million or so clones, about 95% recorded once. Comment on this clone: The sample has other DNA sequences that encode this CDR3 too.

The sequence was obtained from a man younger than 35 in good health. Sequencing was performed on naive CD8+ T cells sorted from blood.

CDR3 sequence reads: CASGYEQYF. In DNA form, the CDR3 reads TGTGCCAGCGGCTACGAGCAGTACTTC. The chain recombines TRBV6-1 with TRBJ2-7; no definite D call. Trimming left V 8 bases short and J 3 bases short, with 2 bases between. This CDR3 has 9 amino acids. Germline lookup yields CDR1 MNHNS and CDR2 SASEGT.